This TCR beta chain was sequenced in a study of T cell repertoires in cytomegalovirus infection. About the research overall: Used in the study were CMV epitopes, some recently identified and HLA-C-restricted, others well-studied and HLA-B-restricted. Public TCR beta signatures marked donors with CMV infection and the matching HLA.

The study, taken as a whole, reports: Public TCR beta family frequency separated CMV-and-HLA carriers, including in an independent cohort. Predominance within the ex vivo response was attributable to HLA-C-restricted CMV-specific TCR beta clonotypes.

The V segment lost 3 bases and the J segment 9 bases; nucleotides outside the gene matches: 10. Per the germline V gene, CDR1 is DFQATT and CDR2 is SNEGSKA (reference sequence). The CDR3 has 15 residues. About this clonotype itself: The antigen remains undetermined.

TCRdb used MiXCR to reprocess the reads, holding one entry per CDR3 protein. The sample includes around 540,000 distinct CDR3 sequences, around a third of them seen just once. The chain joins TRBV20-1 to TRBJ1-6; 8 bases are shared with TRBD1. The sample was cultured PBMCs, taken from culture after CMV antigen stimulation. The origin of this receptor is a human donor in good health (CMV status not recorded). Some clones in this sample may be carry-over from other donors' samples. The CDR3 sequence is CSASTGMTGASPLHF. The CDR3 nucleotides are TGCAGTGCTAGTACCGGTATGACAGGGGCTTCACCCCTCCACTTT.